Included here is one TCR beta chain sequence, with context. The antigen is undetermined. This record comes from a study of T cell therapy after organ transplantation. Assay: immunoSEQ multiplex PCR; the TCRdb copy retains only in-frame clones and omits some. The table lists roughly 1,900 clones, approximately 80% of them singletons. CDR1 is SEHNR, CDR2 FQNEAQ, per germline (reference sequence). The V and J ends lost 5 bases and 4 bases respectively, with 10 bases between them. This CDR3 has 13 amino acids. The V call is TRBV7-9, the J call TRBJ2-3; D is uncertain. This specimen was CD8+ T cells from blood, taken before autologous CMV-specific T cell therapy. The TCR sequence derives from a human patient who had received a solid organ transplant and had CMV disease. In DNA form, the CDR3 reads TGTGCCAGCAGCCCGCCCAGATCAGATACGCAGTATTTT. Translating it yields CASSPPRSDTQYF.